Shown below are 19 T cell receptor beta chains from a single sample sequenced in a study of CD8 T cells in ankylosing spondylitis. In TCRdb, the 5' RACE reads were re-called with MiXCR into one record per CDR3 protein. Among some 140,000 distinct CDR3 sequences, roughly 8.4% were seen once, and the ten largest hold 7.3%. Sequencing used synovial fluid, either unsorted or a sorted T cell fraction (not recorded which). The receptor set was obtained from a male donor with ankylosing spondylitis.

This clonotype showed up just a few times. The CDR3 loop reads CASSFGPGTSYNEQFF. The CDR3 DNA sequence: TGTGCCAGCAGCTTCGGTCCAGGAACTTCCTACAATGAGCAGTTCTTC. This chain connects TRBV11-1 to TRBJ2-1, with no clear D. Germline CDR1 and CDR2: SGHAT and FQDESV (reference sequence). The CDR3 is made up of 16 amino acids. V lost 3 bases to trimming and J lost 1 base, with 13 bases between them.

This clonotype has a count of ten or more. The chain has TRBV10-3 and TRBJ1-1; tentatively, D is TRBD1 (5 bases). Trimming took 10 bases from V and 1 from J, leaving 13 bases between them. The V gene's germline CDR1 is ENHRY and CDR2 SYGVKD. This CDR3 spans 13 amino acids. The CDR3 loop reads CATSPRANTEAFF. CDR3 DNA sequence: TGTGCCACCTCCCCCAGGGCGAACACTGAAGCTTTCTTT.

At least ten counts were recorded for this clonotype. This chain uses TRBV5-1 with TRBJ1-1; no definite D call. Germline lookup yields CDR1 SGHRS and CDR2 YFSETQ. The germline V and J ends were trimmed by 5 bases and 0 bases, with 14 bases remaining between them. This CDR3 spans 15 amino acids. The CDR3 is CASRPQETLNTEAFF. CDR3 DNA: TGCGCCAGCAGGCCCCAGGAGACACTGAACACTGAAGCTTTCTTT.

In its sample, this clonotype was seen a few times. This chain connects TRBV24-1 to TRBJ1-2; a weak D match, TRBD1 (5 bases). Germline CDR1 is KGHDR and CDR2 is SFDVKD. Trimming pared 0 bases from V and 4 bases from J, leaving 11 bases between. This CDR3 spans 15 amino acids. CDR3 sequence: CATSDLRDGGYGYTF. CDR3 coding DNA: TGTGCCACCAGTGATTTGCGGGACGGAGGCTATGGCTACACCTTC.

The genes are TRBV20-1 and TRBJ2-5; 9 nucleotides match TRBD2. Germline V gene data show CDR1 as DFQATT and CDR2 as SNEGSKA (reference sequence). The junction had 9 bases not matched to a gene; V was cut back by 0 bases and J by 4 bases. This CDR3 comprises 16 residues. The CDR3 DNA reads as TGCAGTGCTAGAGATTTCCAGCGGGGGGCAGCAGAGACCCAGTACTTC. It is translated as CSARDFQRGAAETQYF.

This clonotype was picked up many times. The V call is TRBV11-2, the J call TRBJ2-6; D possibly corresponds to TRBD2 (6 bases). V gave up 4 bases and J gave up 0 bases, with 13 bases separating them. The CDR3 consists of 17 residues. Germline CDR1 is SGHAT and CDR2 is FQNNGV. CDR3 sequence (DNA): TGTGCCAGCAGCTCCTTTTGGGGGGACTCTGGGGCCAACGTCCTGACTTTC. Translated: CASSSFWGDSGANVLTF.

This clonotype was recorded a few times. The chain couples TRBV5-1 to TRBJ2-1; weak D call: TRBD2 (6 bases). Germline CDR1 reads SGHRS; CDR2 reads YFSETQ. The V gene lost 5 bases and the J gene lost 0 bases, with 12 bases spanning the gap. The CDR3 totals 15 residues. DNA of the CDR3: TGCGCCAGCAGGGTAGCGGCTAGCTCCTACAATGAGCAGTTCTTC. It specifies CASRVAASSYNEQFF.

There are many counts of this clonotype. V and J are TRBV3-1 and TRBJ1-4; D ambiguous. Germline CDR1 reads LGHDT; CDR2 reads YNNKEL (reference sequence). The CDR3 runs 14 residues. The germline V and J ends were trimmed by 0 bases and 13 bases, with 15 bases remaining between them. The CDR3 reads CASSQDPDRIGLFF. The CDR3, as DNA: TGTGCCAGCAGCCAAGATCCCGACCGAATCGGACTGTTTTTT.

This clonotype has ten or more counts. The V and J genes are TRBV4-2 and TRBJ1-5; D is undetermined. The V gene lost 0 bases and the J gene lost 7 bases, with 13 bases spanning the gap. The CDR3 has 15 amino acids. From germline, CDR1 is LGHNA and CDR2 YNFKEQ. The CDR3 DNA follows: TGTGCCAGCAGCCAAGAACGGAGGGTGGGGCAGCCCCAGCATTTT. Its translation: CASSQERRVGQPQHF.

Many counts were recorded for this clonotype. The chain carries TRBV2 and TRBJ2-7; 11 nucleotides match TRBD1. CDR3 length: 13 residues. In germline, CDR1 is SNHLY, CDR2 FYNNEI. V was pared by 7 bases and J by 6 bases, with 5 bases of the junction left unmatched. The CDR3 region is CASIPDRGREQYF. Written as DNA, the CDR3 is TGTGCCAGCATCCCGGACAGGGGGCGCGAGCAGTACTTC.

In the case of this clonotype: No conserved phenylalanine or tryptophan ends this CDR3, so it is likely a read error. This chain connects TRBV20-1 to TRBJ2-5; D gene unclear. V was trimmed by 1 base and J by 5 bases, leaving 14 bases between them. The CDR3 totals 14 residues. CDR1 and CDR2 (germline): DFQATT, SNEGSKA (reference sequence). CDR3 amino acids: CSARASRIGETQYY. CDR3 nucleotide sequence: TGCAGTGCTAGAGCAAGCAGGATCGGGGAGACCCAGTACTAC.

With regard to this clonotype: One end of the junction is discordant with germline, which a read error may explain. The J gene is TRBJ2-5, the V gene TRBV3-1, with D possibly being TRBD2 (5 bases). Germline assignment: CDR1 LGHDT and CDR2 YNNKEL (reference sequence). This CDR3 comprises 17 residues. CDR3 loop: CASCQEVPRRPQETQYF. In nucleotides, the CDR3 is TGTGCCAGCTGCCAGGAGGTCCCTAGGAGACCCCAAGAGACCCAGTACTTC.

This clonotype was observed at least ten times. This chain's CDR3 is CAISVGSASGSKQYF. The DNA of the CDR3 is TGTGCCATCAGTGTCGGGTCCGCTAGCGGGAGTAAGCAGTACTTC. The V call is TRBV10-3, the J call TRBJ2-7; 10 nucleotides align to TRBD2. Unmatched junction bases numbered 11, after V lost 4 bases and J lost 8 bases. The length of the CDR3 is 15 residues. The germline V gene encodes CDR1 ENHRY and CDR2 SYGVKD.

In this sample, this clonotype turned up many times. The rearrangement uses TRBV6-2 or TRBV6-3 and TRBJ2-3; TRBD2 matches 9 bases. CDR3 length equals 16 residues. Per germline, CDR1 MNHEY and CDR2 SVGEGT. The ends lost 4 bases at V and 4 bases at J; junction bases unmatched: 9. CDR3 residues: CASSSRSGGPSDTQYF. The CDR3 DNA is TGTGCCAGCAGTTCCCGCAGCGGGGGGCCGTCAGATACGCAGTATTTT.

This clonotype has only a few counts. The CDR3 nucleotides read TGTGCCAGCAGCAAGACGGACCGAGATACGCAGTATTTT. Translation gives CASSKTDRDTQYF. The rearrangement uses TRBV12-3 or TRBV12-4 and TRBJ2-3; D ambiguous. The ends were cut back, 6 bases at V and 5 bases at J, with 12 bases in the middle. The CDR3 spans 13 residues.

The table lists this clonotype with many counts. The gene calls are TRBV25-1 and TRBJ2-5, with no clear D. Trimming cost V 2 bases and J 0 bases, with 7 bases left between them. Germline V gene sequence: CDR1 MGHDK, CDR2 SYGVNS. CDR3 size: 14 residues. CDR3 residues: CASSEPVYQETQYF. DNA of the CDR3: TGTGCCAGCAGTGAACCGGTGTACCAAGAGACCCAGTACTTC.

Only a few counts were recorded for this clonotype. The CDR3 DNA reads as TGTGCCAGCAGCGTAGGCACGGTATCCTACGAGCAGTACTTC. The encoded protein is CASSVGTVSYEQYF. The J gene is TRBJ2-7, the V gene TRBV9, with D unclear. Per the germline V gene, CDR1 is SGDLS and CDR2 is YYNGEE. There are 14 residues in the CDR3. Between the trimmed V and J ends, which lost 0 bases and 1 base, there was a span of 8 bases. Full variable domain (remainder filled in from reference TRBV9 and TRBJ2-7): DSGVTQTPKHLITATGQRVTLRCSPRSGDLSVYWYQQSLDQGLQFLIQYYNGEERAKGNILERFSAQQFPDLHSELNLSSLELGDSALYFCASSVGTVSYEQYFGPGTRLTVT.

There are many counts of this clonotype. This chain connects TRBV15 to TRBJ1-2; D may be TRBD1 (6 bases). Germline lookup yields CDR1 LNHNV and CDR2 YYDKDF (reference sequence). Trimming took off 0 bases at V and 4 bases at J, with 12 bases between the two ends. CDR3 length equals 15 residues. This chain's CDR3 is CATSRDPGGSYGYTF. CDR3 sequence (DNA): TGTGCCACCAGCAGAGATCCGGGGGGCTCCTATGGCTACACCTTC.

This clonotype was seen at least ten times. The chain carries TRBV4-1 and TRBJ2-1; D is unclear. Germline lookup yields CDR1 MGHRA and CDR2 YSYEKL. The CDR3 covers 13 residues. V was clipped by 4 bases and J by 7 bases, with 11 bases between them. CDR3 bases: TGCGCCAGCAGCCGCCTAGGAGCAAATGAGCAGTTCTTC. This sequence encodes CASSRLGANEQFF.